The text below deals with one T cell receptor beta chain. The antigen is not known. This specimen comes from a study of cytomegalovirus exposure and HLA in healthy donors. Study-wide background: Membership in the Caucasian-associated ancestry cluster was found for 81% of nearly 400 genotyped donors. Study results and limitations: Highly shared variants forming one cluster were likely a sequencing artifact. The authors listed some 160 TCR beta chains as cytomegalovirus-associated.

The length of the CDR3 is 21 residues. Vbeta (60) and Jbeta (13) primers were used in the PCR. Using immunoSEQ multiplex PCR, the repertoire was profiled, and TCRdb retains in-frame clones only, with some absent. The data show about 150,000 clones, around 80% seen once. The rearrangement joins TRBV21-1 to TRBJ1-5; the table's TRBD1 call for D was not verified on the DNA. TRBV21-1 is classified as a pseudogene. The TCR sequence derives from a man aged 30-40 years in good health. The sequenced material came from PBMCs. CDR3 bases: TGTGCCAGCGGGGTCGGGACAGGGGGCGGGATTTTCGTCCATAGCAATCAGCCCCAGCATTTT. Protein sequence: CASGVGTGGGIFVHSNQPQHF.